The 4 T cell receptor beta chains in this list originate from one sample, sequenced in a study of T cell responses to AZD1222 COVID-19 vaccine. Assay: immunoSEQ multiplex PCR; the TCRdb copy retains only in-frame clones and omits some. Of 130,000 to 150,000 clones detected, 90% to 95% appear once; the ten largest clones hold roughly 2.8%. The specimen was peripheral blood, collected on day 0 of MenACWY control vaccination. The receptors were gathered from an adult in good health.

This clone has just a few counts. The gene calls are TRBV4-1 and TRBJ2-7; 15 bases map to TRBD2. The CDR3 consists of 15 residues. Trimming removed 1 base from V and 9 bases from J; junction bases left unmatched: 4. Germline CDR1 and CDR2: MGHRA and YSYEKL. This CDR3 is CASSQGTSGRAVQYF. CDR3 coding DNA: TGCGCCAGCAGCCAAGGGACTAGCGGGAGGGCTGTGCAGTACTTC.

This clone was detected once. V usage is TRBV6-6 and J usage is TRBJ1-5; D gene unclear. The germline V gene encodes CDR1 MNHNY and CDR2 SVGAGI (reference sequence). The V and J ends lost 5 bases and 4 bases respectively, with 18 bases between them. This CDR3 is 16 amino acids long. CDR3 loop: CASSPQRARGNQPQHF. The CDR3 DNA is TGTGCCAGCAGTCCCCAAAGGGCCCGGGGAAATCAGCCCCAGCATTTT.

J is TRBJ1-5 and V is TRBV19, with D maybe TRBD1 (5 bases). Trimming took off 8 bases at V and 3 bases at J, with 14 bases between the two ends. This CDR3 is built from 14 residues. Germline V gives CDR1 LNHDA, CDR2 SQIVND (reference sequence). The CDR3: CASLPQGHNQPQHF. CDR3 sequence (DNA): TGTGCCAGTCTCCCCCAGGGCCACAATCAGCCCCAGCATTTT.

The V call is TRBV2, the J call TRBJ2-5, with 12 bases identical to TRBD1. The CDR3 covers 17 residues. Germline V gene lookup returns CDR1 SNHLY and CDR2 FYNNEI. V trimming: 6 bases; J trimming: 5 bases; junction bases outside the gene matches: 13. In DNA form, the CDR3 reads TGTGCCAGCAGAGTAGGGACAGGGGGCGCGGTGAGGGAGACCCAGTACTTC. This encodes CASRVGTGGAVRETQYF.